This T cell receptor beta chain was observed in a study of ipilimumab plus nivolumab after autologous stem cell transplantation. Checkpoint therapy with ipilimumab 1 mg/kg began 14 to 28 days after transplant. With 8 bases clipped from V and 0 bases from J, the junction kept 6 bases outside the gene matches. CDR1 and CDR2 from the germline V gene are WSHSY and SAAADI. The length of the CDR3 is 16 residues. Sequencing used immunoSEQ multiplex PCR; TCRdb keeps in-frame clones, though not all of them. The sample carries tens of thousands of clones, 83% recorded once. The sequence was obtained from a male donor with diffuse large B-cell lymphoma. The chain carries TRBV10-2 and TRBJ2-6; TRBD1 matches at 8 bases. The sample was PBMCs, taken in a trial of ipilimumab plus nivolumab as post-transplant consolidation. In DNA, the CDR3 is TGCGCCAGCCGGGACAGGTCTAGCTCTGGGGCCAACGTCCTGACTTTC. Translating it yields CASRDRSSSGANVLTF.